The 6 T cell receptor beta chains presented below share a single source sample, sequenced in a study of human T cells and chemical hapten exposure. The time point was: patch test 2, 6 weeks after DPC sensitization. Documented treatment: therapeutic diphenylcyclopropenone sensitization with weekly scalp DPC. Unfractionated whole blood was the source from which total RNA was extracted. TCRdb independently ran MiXCR on the RACE reads; one entry per CDR3 protein. The repertoire has 35,000 to 50,000 distinct CDR3 sequences, approximately 9.7% of them found once; the top ten carry 14%. Sequenced here: whole blood, sampled in connection with sensitization to the hapten diphenylcyclopropenone (DPC). Receptor source: a woman younger than 45 with alopecia areata. Some clones in this sample may be carry-over from other donors' samples.

This clonotype was detected only a few times. The chain carries TRBV7-3 and TRBJ2-2; no firm D call. The CDR3 runs to 14 residues. The V gene's germline CDR1 is SGHTA and CDR2 FQGTGA. V was cut by 2 bases and J by 3 bases, with 7 bases left in between. CDR3 region: CASSLYRDTGELFF. The CDR3 DNA sequence: TGTGCCAGCAGCTTATATAGGGACACCGGGGAGCTGTTTTTT. Drawing the rest from reference TRBV7-3 and TRBJ2-2, the complete variable domain is GAGVSQTPSNKVTEKGKYVELRCDPISGHTALYWYRQSLGQGPEFLIYFQGTGAADDSGLPNDRFFAVRPEGSVSTLKIQRTERGDSAVYLCASSLYRDTGELFFGEGSRLTVL.

This clonotype has more than one count but fewer than ten. The chain carries TRBV5-5 and TRBJ2-5; the D call may be TRBD1 or TRBD2 (5 bases each). Germline assignment: CDR1 SGHKS and CDR2 YYEKEE (reference sequence). CDR3 size: 14 residues. The V and J ends lost 2 bases and 1 base respectively, with 9 bases between them. CDR3 sequence (DNA): TGTGCCAGCAGCTTAACCGGGACCCAAGAGACCCAGTACTTC. Translation: CASSLTGTQETQYF.

This clonotype has just a few counts. This chain joins TRBV5-4 and TRBJ2-1; the match to TRBD1 covers 7 bases. There are 15 residues in the CDR3. The germline V gene encodes CDR1 SGHNT and CDR2 YYREEE (reference sequence). V was clipped by 1 base and J by 5 bases; unmatched bases: 6. This CDR3 reads CASSLKGQANNEQFF. Written as DNA, the CDR3 is TGTGCCAGCAGCTTGAAAGGACAGGCTAACAATGAGCAGTTCTTC.

The gene calls are TRBV7-9 and TRBJ1-5; 9 bases map to TRBD1. There are 13 residues in the CDR3. Losses at the gene ends were 3 bases for V and 9 bases for J; bases not matched to a gene: 3. From germline, CDR1 is SEHNR and CDR2 FQNEAQ (reference sequence). CDR3 in DNA: TGTGCCAGCAGCTTGGGACAGGGATGGCCCCAGCATTTT. It specifies CASSLGQGWPQHF.

The chain carries TRBV20-1 and TRBJ1-2; D may be TRBD1 (6 bases). The CDR3 runs 13 residues. The V gene lost 3 bases and the J gene lost 8 bases, with 16 bases spanning the gap. CDR1 and CDR2 (germline): DFQATT, SNEGSKA (reference sequence). CDR3 protein: CSASPVGHPGYTF. The CDR3 nucleotides are TGCAGTGCTAGTCCAGTGGGACACCCGGGCTACACCTTC.

This clonotype was counted many times. The rearrangement uses TRBV6-2 or TRBV6-3 and TRBJ1-1, with D uncertain. Trimming cost V 2 bases and J 1 base, with 5 bases left between them. This CDR3 spans 13 amino acids. Germline V gene lookup returns CDR1 MNHEY and CDR2 SVGEGT. The CDR3: CASSYLGNTEAFF. For the CDR3, the DNA is TGTGCCAGCAGTTACCTGGGGAACACTGAAGCTTTCTTT.